This TCR beta chain was retrieved from a study of Tregs in tolerant kidney transplant recipients. CDR3 size: 15 residues. Losses at the gene ends were 1 base for V and 5 bases for J; bases not matched to a gene: 6. Germline CDR1 is SGHVS and CDR2 is FQNEAQ. The table came from immunoSEQ multiplex PCR; TCRdb's copy has only in-frame clones and leaves some out. The repertoire holds tens of thousands of clones, roughly 93% seen once, with roughly 1.7% in the top ten. Related graft donors supplied nonmyeloablative bone marrow transplants, and mixed chimerism was transient. The source material was CD4+ T cells from blood (PBMCs), sampled 12 months after the transplant. The V and J genes are TRBV7-8 and TRBJ2-7, with TRBD2 identical over 9 bases. This receptor was obtained from a human patient who received a combined kidney and bone marrow transplant. The graft donor may have contributed some T cells. The CDR3 reads CASSLGGSGRNEQYF. CDR3 DNA: TGTGCCAGCAGCTTAGGGGGTAGCGGGAGAAACGAGCAGTACTTC.